This is a list of T cell receptor beta chains from one sample in a study of cytomegalovirus exposure and HLA in healthy donors. Libraries were prepared by immunoSEQ multiplex PCR; TCRdb keeps only in-frame clonotypes and omits some of them. Seen here are some 100,000 clones, more than 60% observed once, and the top ten hold about 4.9%. Sequencing used PBMCs. Every receptor here comes from a woman younger than 35 in good health and CMV-seropositive. CDR3s include the opening cysteine and the closing phenylalanine or tryptophan. The D gene is left open where the match is weak. Clone size is not always given. Where it is, it says once, few, many or a class for expanded clones.

V	D	J	size	DNA	CDR3
TRBV15	-	TRBJ2-7	-	TGTGCCACCAGCATAACTAGGATGGCCTACGAGCAGTACTTC	CATSITRMAYEQYF
TRBV4-3	-	TRBJ1-2	-	TGCGCCAGCAGCCAAGATAGAGTTAACTATGGCTACACCTTC	CASSQDRVNYGYTF
TRBV28	TRBD2	TRBJ2-1	-	TGTGCCAGCAGTCCCTCTAGCGGTCGCGGGGACAATGAGCAGTTCTTC	CASSPSSGRGDNEQFF
TRBV4-3	-	TRBJ2-7	-	TGCGCCAGCAGCCAAGATTGGGGGGGCGGCTCCTACGAGCAGTACTTC	CASSQDWGGGSYEQYF
TRBV2	TRBD1	TRBJ1-5	few	TGTGCCAGTCAGGGGGCCGCGCAGCCCCAGCATTTT	CASQGAAQPQHF
TRBV27	TRBD2	TRBJ2-7	-	TGTGCCAGCAGACTAACCCCGGGACTAGTCTACGAGCAGTACTTC	CASRLTPGLVYEQYF
TRBV5-1	TRBD1	TRBJ2-5	-	TGCGCCAGCAGCACCTCCGGGACAGGGGGCTCGGAGACCCAGTACTTC	CASSTSGTGGSETQYF
TRBV27	-	TRBJ2-6	-	TGTGCCAGCAGTCACAGCTCTGGGGCCAACGTCCTGACTTTC	CASSHSSGANVLTF
TRBV30	-	TRBJ2-2	-	TGTGCCTGGAAATCGGGAGACGCCACCGGGGAGCTGTTTTTT	CAWKSGDATGELFF
TRBV10-3	-	TRBJ1-2	-	TGTGCCTCCCTTCGGCCCGGAGTCCATGGCTACACCTTC	CASLRPGVHGYTF
TRBV2	TRBD1	TRBJ1-3	-	TGTGCCAGCAGTGACGGACAGGTTCCCGGAAACACCATATATTTT	CASSDGQVPGNTIYF
TRBV27	-	TRBJ1-1	-	TGTGCCAGCAGACCCAGGGTAAGGGGTACTGAAGCTTTCTTT	CASRPRVRGTEAFF
TRBV9	-	TRBJ2-2	-	TGTGCCAGCAGCGTTGGTGGGGCCGAGGGGGAGCTGTTTTTT	CASSVGGAEGELFF
TRBV19	-	TRBJ1-1	-	TGTGCCAGTAGTATAGACCGCCTAATGAACACTGAAGCTTTCTTT	CASSIDRLMNTEAFF
TRBV29-1	-	TRBJ1-1	few	TGCAGCGTTGAAAGTGGCCCAAACACTGAAGCTTTCTTT	CSVESGPNTEAFF
TRBV18	-	TRBJ1-1	-	TGTGCCAGCTCACAAGGAGTTCAAGCTTTCTTT	CASSQGVQAFF
TRBV19	-	TRBJ1-2	-	TGTGCCAGTAGTATCTTGGACAGTTTTAACTATGGCTACACCTTC	CASSILDSFNYGYTF
TRBV18	TRBD2	TRBJ2-7	once	TGTGCCAGCTCACCGGGGGAGGGGCTCGAGCAGTACTTC	CASSPGEGLEQYF
TRBV27	TRBD1	TRBJ1-5	few	TGTGCCAGCAGCCCCGGACAGGGCAATCAGCCCCAGCATTTT	CASSPGQGNQPQHF
TRBV9	-	TRBJ1-2	-	TGTGCCAGCCAAGGTCGGGGGAACTATGGCTACACCTTC	CASQGRGNYGYTF
TRBV5-1	TRBD1	TRBJ1-1	-	TGCGCCAGCAGCTTGGGACAGGGGGCAGGGGACACTGAAGCTTTCTTT	CASSLGQGAGDTEAFF
TRBV9	-	TRBJ2-4	-	TGTGCCAGCAGCGCCTTGGACTCGCCAGGAAACATTCAGTACTTC	CASSALDSPGNIQYF
TRBV5-1	-	TRBJ2-1	-	TGCGCCAGCAGCTTGCGGGAGCCCTTAGGTAGTGAGCAGTTCTTC	CASSLREPLGSEQFF
TRBV9	TRBD2	TRBJ2-3	-	TGTGCCAGCAGCTCCCCGGCCCTCGGGAGGAATACGCAGTATTTT	CASSSPALGRNTQYF
TRBV7-8	-	TRBJ2-2	-	TGTGCCAGCAGCTTAAGGCGGACCGGGGAGCTGTTTTTT	CASSLRRTGELFF
TRBV19	-	TRBJ1-2	few	TGTGCCAGTAGTAAAAGCACAGGGTCAAACTATGGCTACACCTTC	CASSKSTGSNYGYTF
TRBV6-6	-	TRBJ1-1	-	TGTGCCTCACGCGGGGGCCAAGCTTTCTTT	CASRGGQAFF
TRBV5-5	-	TRBJ2-7	-	TGTGCCAGCAGCACTTGGGCCGACGAGCAGTACTTC	CASSTWADEQYF
TRBV7-2	-	TRBJ2-1	-	TGTGCCAGCGAGGGTAGAACCTACAATGAGCAGTTCTTC	CASEGRTYNEQFF
TRBV5-1	-	TRBJ2-5	-	TGCGCCAGCAGCCCGATGTGGAGCCAAGAGACCCAGTACTTC	CASSPMWSQETQYF
TRBV4-3	TRBD1	TRBJ1-2	-	TGCGCCAGCAGCCAAGGGACAGGGCCGCGGGCTGGCTACACCTTC	CASSQGTGPRAGYTF
TRBV29-1	-	TRBJ1-1	-	TGCAGCGTTGAGGGCCTACTGAACACTGAAGCTTTCTTT	CSVEGLLNTEAFF
TRBV6-1	TRBD2	TRBJ2-7	-	TGTGCCAGCAGCGGACTAGCGGGGATCTTCGAGCAGTACTTC	CASSGLAGIFEQYF
TRBV16	TRBD1	TRBJ1-2	few	TGTGCCAGCAGCCAATTACAGGGGCGAGGCTACACCTTC	CASSQLQGRGYTF
TRBV19	TRBD2	TRBJ2-3	-	TGTGCCAGTAGCAGCGGGAGTTTCGCAGATACGCAGTATTTT	CASSSGSFADTQYF
TRBV10-1	-	TRBJ2-7	-	TGCGCCAGCAGTGGGACATGCTACGAGCAGTACTTC	CASSGTCYEQYF
TRBV18	-	TRBJ2-7	few	TGTGCCAGCTCACCGGTCAGATATAACGAGCAGTACTTC	CASSPVRYNEQYF
TRBV27	-	TRBJ2-7	-	TGTGCCAGCAGTTTATCATTTAACCCTACCGTCTACGAGCAGTACTTC	CASSLSFNPTVYEQYF
TRBV30	TRBD2	TRBJ2-7	-	TGTGCCTGGAGCGCGACCGGACTAGCGGGAGGGATGGACGAGCAGTACTTC	CAWSATGLAGGMDEQYF
TRBV2	TRBD1	TRBJ1-5	few	TGTGCCAGCAGCAGGGACAGGGGGCACAATCAGCCCCAGCATTTT	CASSRDRGHNQPQHF
TRBV7-2	-	TRBJ2-3	-	TGTGCCAGCAGCTTGGGGCTAGATGGGGCAGATACGCAGTATTTT	CASSLGLDGADTQYF
TRBV11-2	TRBD2	TRBJ2-5	-	TGTGCCAGCAGCTTCCTCGCGGGGGGCCAAGAGACCCAGTACTTC	CASSFLAGGQETQYF
TRBV15	-	TRBJ2-7	few	TGTGCCACCAGCAGAAAGGGGGTTGGGGAGCAGTACTTC	CATSRKGVGEQYF
TRBV30	-	TRBJ1-3	-	TGTGCCTGGACAGCTGGAAACACCATATATTTT	CAWTAGNTIYF
TRBV14	-	TRBJ1-1	once	TGTGCCAGCAGCCAAGGCAGGGTCACTGAAGCTTTCTTT	CASSQGRVTEAFF
TRBV28	-	TRBJ2-1	-	TGTGCCAGCACCCGGAGGAGGGAGTACAATGAGCAGTTCTTC	CASTRRREYNEQFF
TRBV6-5	-	TRBJ2-5	-	TGTGCCAGCAGTTACTCGTCTGCTGGAGGGTTCCAGTACTTC	CASSYSSAGGFQYF
TRBV30	-	TRBJ1-2	-	TGTGCCACAGGCGGCGGCTACACCTTC	CATGGGYTF
TRBV6-4	-	TRBJ1-1	-	TGTGCCAGCAGTGACTCGCAGGATGGGAACACTGAAGCTTTCTTT	CASSDSQDGNTEAFF
TRBV11-2	-	TRBJ2-7	-	TGTGCCAGCAGCTTAGGACAGATCTACGAGCAGTACTTC	CASSLGQIYEQYF